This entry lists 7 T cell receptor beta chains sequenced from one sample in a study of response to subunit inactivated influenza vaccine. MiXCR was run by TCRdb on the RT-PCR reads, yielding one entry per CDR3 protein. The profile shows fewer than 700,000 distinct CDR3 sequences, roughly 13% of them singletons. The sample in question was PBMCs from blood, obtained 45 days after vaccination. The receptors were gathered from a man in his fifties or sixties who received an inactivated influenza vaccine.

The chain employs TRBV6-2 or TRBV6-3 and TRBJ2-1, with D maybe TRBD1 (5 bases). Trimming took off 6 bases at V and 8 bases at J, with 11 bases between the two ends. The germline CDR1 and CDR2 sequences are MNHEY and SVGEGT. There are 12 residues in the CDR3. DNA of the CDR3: TGTGCCAGCAGAAATCAGGGCTATGAGCAGTTCTTC. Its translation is CASRNQGYEQFF.

CDR3 region: CASSLPTWTSGRAYEQYF. In nucleotides, the CDR3 is TGTGCCAGCAGTTTACCTACATGGACTAGCGGGAGGGCCTACGAGCAGTACTTC. The genes are TRBV28 and TRBJ2-7; 15 positions match TRBD2. Germline CDR1 reads MDHEN; CDR2 reads SYDVKM. Unmatched junction bases numbered 7, after V lost 2 bases and J lost 2 bases. This CDR3 has 18 amino acids. The variable domain in full, with the rest retrieved from reference TRBV28 and TRBJ2-7, is DVKVTQSSRYLVKRTGEKVFLECVQDMDHENMFWYRQDPGLGLRLIYFSYDVKMKEKGDIPEGYSVSREKKERFSLILESASTNQTSMYLCASSLPTWTSGRAYEQYFGPGTRLTVT.

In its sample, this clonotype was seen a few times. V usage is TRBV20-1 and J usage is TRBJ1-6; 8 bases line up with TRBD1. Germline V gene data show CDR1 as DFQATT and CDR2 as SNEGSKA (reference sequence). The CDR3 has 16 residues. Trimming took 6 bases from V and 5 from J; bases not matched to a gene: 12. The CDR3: CSAPGGRTYHNSPLHF. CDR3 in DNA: TGCAGTGCCCCAGGGGGCAGAACTTACCATAATTCACCCCTCCACTTT.

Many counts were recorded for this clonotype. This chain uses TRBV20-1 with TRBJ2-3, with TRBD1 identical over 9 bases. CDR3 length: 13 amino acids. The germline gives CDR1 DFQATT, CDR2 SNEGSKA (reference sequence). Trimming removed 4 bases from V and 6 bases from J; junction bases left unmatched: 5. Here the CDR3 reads CSANRGLTDTQYF. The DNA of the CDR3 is TGCAGTGCTAACAGGGGGCTAACGGATACGCAGTATTTT.

In DNA, the CDR3 is TGTGCCAGCAGTTTTTCCAGCGGGAGGTTAGAGACCCAGTACTTC. The encoded protein is CASSFSSGRLETQYF. J is TRBJ2-5 and V is TRBV12-3 or TRBV12-4; the match to TRBD2 covers 9 bases. This CDR3 has 15 amino acids. Trimming at V came to 3 bases and at J to 4 bases, leaving 6 bases not matched to a gene.

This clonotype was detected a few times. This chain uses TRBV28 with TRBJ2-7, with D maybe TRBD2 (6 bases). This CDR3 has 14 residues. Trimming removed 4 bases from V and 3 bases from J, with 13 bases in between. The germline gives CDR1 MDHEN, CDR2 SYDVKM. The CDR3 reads CASSYSQGGYEQYF. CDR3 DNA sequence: TGTGCCAGCAGTTATTCCCAGGGAGGCTACGAGCAGTACTTC.

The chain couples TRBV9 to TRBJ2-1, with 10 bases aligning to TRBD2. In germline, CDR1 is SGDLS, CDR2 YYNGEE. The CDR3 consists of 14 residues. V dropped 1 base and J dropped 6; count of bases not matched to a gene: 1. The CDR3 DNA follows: TGTGCCAGCAGCGTAAGCGGGAGGGTCAATGAGCAGTTCTTC. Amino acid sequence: CASSVSGRVNEQFF.